This T cell receptor (beta chain) was captured by sequencing in a study of T cell repertoires in cytomegalovirus infection. Across the study: Public TCR beta signatures provided an indication of both CMV infection and a matching HLA type.

TCRdb re-analysed the reads in MiXCR, keeping a single row per CDR3 protein. The sample lists 250,000 to 300,000 distinct CDR3 sequences, over 20% seen once, with 14% in the top ten. Germline CDR1 and CDR2: SGHTA and FQGNSA. Trimming removed 1 base from V and 1 base from J, with 4 bases in between. This CDR3 has 14 residues. This clonotype was counted ten times or more. Its antigen is undetermined. General study results and limits: Adding up the frequency of public TCR beta families identified people who carried CMV plus the relevant HLA.

The V and J genes are TRBV7-2 and TRBJ2-2; D remains unclear. The sequence was obtained from a human donor in good health (CMV status not recorded). Some clones in this sample may be carry-over from other donors' samples. The sequenced sample was PBMCs. CDR3 protein: CASSLVRNTGELFF. The CDR3 coding sequence is TGTGCCAGCAGCTTAGTCAGGAACACCGGGGAGCTGTTTTTT.